Listed here are 11 T cell receptor beta chains from one sample, sequenced in a study of T cell changes during pregnancy in multiple sclerosis. Generated by immunoSEQ multiplex PCR, the TCRdb table keeps only in-frame clones and is missing some. The repertoire includes about 130,000 clones, 90% to 98% of them detected once, and 0.44% sits in the top ten. This specimen consisted of peripheral blood, obtained after pregnancy. The receptors here all came from a female donor with multiple sclerosis, enrolled in a pregnancy study.

The rearrangement uses TRBV28 and TRBJ2-7; 9 nucleotides align to TRBD1. The CDR3 loop spans 14 amino acids. The V and J ends lost 2 bases and 6 bases, in that order; junction bases with no gene match: 5. The germline gives CDR1 MDHEN, CDR2 SYDVKM. CDR3 in DNA: TGTGCCAGCAGTTTAAATGGACAGGGGCGCGAGCAGTACTTC. This codes for CASSLNGQGREQYF.

The V call is TRBV4-3, the J call TRBJ2-6; unclear D gene. V dropped 0 bases and J dropped 0 bases, with 9 bases sitting between them. The CDR3 has 17 residues. Germline CDR1 and CDR2: LGHNA and YSLEER. The CDR3 protein is CASSQENRNSGANVLTF. CDR3 nucleotides: TGCGCCAGCAGCCAAGAAAACAGAAACTCTGGGGCCAACGTCCTGACTTTC.

This chain joins TRBV5-1 and TRBJ2-3, with TRBD1 matching 10 bases. The CDR3 is 19 amino acids. Losses at the gene ends were 0 bases for V and 2 bases for J; bases not matched to a gene: 12. From germline, CDR1 is SGHRS and CDR2 YFSETQ. This chain's CDR3 is CASSLAGGDRGRNTDTQYF. DNA for the CDR3: TGCGCCAGCAGCTTGGCCGGGGGGGACAGGGGAAGGAACACAGATACGCAGTATTTT. The full variable domain, completed using reference TRBV5-1 and TRBJ2-3, is KAGVTQTPRYLIKTRGQQVTLSCSPISGHRSVSWYQQTPGQGLQFLFEYFSETQRNKGNFPGRFSGRQFSNSRSEMNVSTLELGDSALYLCASSLAGGDRGRNTDTQYFGPGTRLTVL.

The genes are TRBV7-9 and TRBJ1-3; 8 bases agree with TRBD1. CDR3 size: 18 residues. Germline assignment: CDR1 SEHNR and CDR2 FQNEAQ (reference sequence). Trimming took 6 bases from V and 2 from J; bases not matched to a gene: 15. In DNA, the CDR3 is TGTGCCAGCAGGCGGGCACAGGGGGGAAGTTCAACTGGAAACACCATATATTTT. Amino acids: CASRRAQGGSSTGNTIYF.

The chain links TRBV6-6 to TRBJ1-5; D gene unclear. Trimming removed 6 bases at V and 7 bases at J, with 19 bases between. CDR1 is MNHNY, CDR2 SVGAGI, per germline (reference sequence). The CDR3 extends over 15 amino acids. As DNA, the CDR3 is TGTGCCAGCAGCTCGGGGTGGGCCTCGGGACAGCCCCAGCATTTT. Translating gives CASSSGWASGQPQHF.

The J gene is TRBJ2-7, the V gene TRBV6-5; 8 bases line up with TRBD1. The CDR3 sequence is 13 residues long. V was clipped by 2 bases and J by 6 bases; unmatched bases: 3. In germline, CDR1 is MNHEY, CDR2 SVGAGI. CDR3 DNA sequence: TGTGCCAGCAGTTACCGGACAGGGACCGAGCAGTACTTC. Encoded protein: CASSYRTGTEQYF.

CDR3 bases: TGTGCCAGCAGTGCGAACTACTTCCAAGAGACCCAGTACTTC. It translates to CASSANYFQETQYF. The chain is built from TRBV6-1 and TRBJ2-5, with unresolved D. Trimming shortened V by 4 bases and J by 1 base, and 10 bases separated the two germline ends. CDR3 size: 14 residues. Germline CDR1 is MNHNS and CDR2 is SASEGT.

The chain uses TRBV7-2 and TRBJ2-3, with D maybe TRBD1 (6 bases). V shed 5 bases and J shed 5 bases, with 11 bases lying between them. Germline assignment: CDR1 SGHTA and CDR2 FQGNSA. The CDR3 has 13 residues. In DNA, the CDR3 is TGTGCCAGCAGCCCAGGGGTAGGAGATACGCAGTATTTT. Encoded protein: CASSPGVGDTQYF. The complete variable domain, with remaining parts taken from reference TRBV7-2 and TRBJ2-3, reads GAGVSQSPSNKVTEKGKDVELRCDPISGHTALYWYRQSLGQGLEFLIYFQGNSAPDKSGLPSDRFSAERTGGSVSTLTIQRTQQEDSAVYLCASSPGVGDTQYFGPGTRLTVL.

The chain employs TRBV5-1 and TRBJ2-3; 10 nucleotides agree with TRBD2. V shed 4 bases and J 2 bases; nucleotides not matched to a gene: 7. CDR1 and CDR2 from the germline V gene are SGHRS and YFSETQ. The CDR3 is 16 residues long. CDR3 sequence reads: CASSVAGGFVTDTQYF. In nucleotides, the CDR3 is TGCGCCAGCAGCGTAGCGGGAGGCTTCGTCACAGATACGCAGTATTTT.

The chain joins TRBV10-3 to TRBJ1-1, with a tentative D call TRBD1 (5 bases). CDR1 is ENHRY, CDR2 SYGVKD, per germline. Trimming removed 10 bases at V and 1 base at J, with 10 bases between. The CDR3 has 12 residues. The CDR3 bases are TGTGCCACCCACACAGGGAACACTGAAGCTTTCTTT. As protein: CATHTGNTEAFF.

This rearrangement joins TRBV30 to TRBJ2-1, with a weak D call TRBD2 (6 bases). In germline, CDR1 is GTSNPN, CDR2 SVGIG (reference sequence). This CDR3 contains 13 residues. Trimming removed 3 bases at V and 3 bases at J, with 9 bases between. CDR3 protein: CAWRQGGYNEQFF. The CDR3 region has the DNA TGTGCCTGGAGGCAGGGAGGCTACAATGAGCAGTTCTTC.